One sample yielded the 20 T cell receptor beta chains listed below, sequenced in a study of blood T cells in healthy people across ages. The use of a sample-barcoded 5' primer and a J-beta primer mix characterized a second PCR of 7 to 11 cycles. TCRdb re-called the 5' RACE reads through MiXCR, storing one row per CDR3 protein. The sample lists some 1.6 million distinct CDR3 sequences, approximately 32% occurring once. The sequencing sample was made of blood. These receptors were obtained from a woman in her 30s in good health.

The chain is built from TRBV4-1 and TRBJ2-3; TRBD2 aligns across 8 bases. The ends lost 6 bases at V and 5 bases at J; junction bases unmatched: 4. Germline-derived CDR1 and CDR2 are MGHRA and YSYEKL. CDR3 length: 13 residues. CDR3 region: CASSSRGGDTQYF. As DNA, the CDR3 is TGCGCCAGCAGTAGCCGGGGGGGAGATACGCAGTATTTT.

J is TRBJ2-7 and V is TRBV5-1; tentatively, D is TRBD2 (6 bases). V lost 0 bases and J lost 4, with 11 bases in between. CDR1 and CDR2 from the germline V gene are SGHRS and YFSETQ. CDR3 length: 14 amino acids. CDR3 DNA: TGCGCCAGCAGCTTGGTAGGACTACCTTACGAGCAGTACTTC. Translating gives CASSLVGLPYEQYF.

This clonotype appeared a few times. The chain combines TRBV12-3 or TRBV12-4 with TRBJ1-2; the D gene is possibly TRBD1 (6 bases). There are 12 residues in the CDR3. Trimming removed 6 bases at V and 8 bases at J, with 13 bases between. In nucleotides, the CDR3 is TGTGCCAGCAGCGACAGGAGGGAGGGCTACACCTTC. Translated, it gives CASSDRREGYTF.

V and J are TRBV5-6 and TRBJ2-1; 11 bases agree with TRBD1. This CDR3 is built from 16 residues. Germline V gene lookup returns CDR1 SGHDT and CDR2 YYEEEE. Germline trimming cut 4 bases from V and 3 bases from J; bases unmatched to any gene: 6. The CDR3 DNA follows: TGTGCCAGCAGCCCAGGGACAGGGGGTGTCTACAATGAGCAGTTCTTC. Translated: CASSPGTGGVYNEQFF. Using reference TRBV5-6 and TRBJ2-1 for the parts outside the CDR3, the full variable domain is DAGVTQSPTHLIKTRGQQVTLRCSPKSGHDTVSWYQQALGQGPQFIFQYYEEEERQRGNFPDRFSGHQFPNYSSELNVNALLLGDSALYLCASSPGTGGVYNEQFFGPGTRLTVL.

This chain joins TRBV6-1 and TRBJ1-1; D unclear. The CDR3 spans 14 residues. V was shortened by 7 bases and J by 2 bases, with 14 bases between the two germline ends. CDR1 MNHNS and CDR2 SASEGT come from the germline V gene. CDR3 DNA: TGTGCCAGCACCTTGGAACTCGTCAACACTGAAGCTTTCTTT. As protein: CASTLELVNTEAFF.

There are a few counts of this clonotype. V and J are TRBV20-1 and TRBJ2-3; D is possibly TRBD2 (5 bases). The CDR3 consists of 15 residues. CDR1 and CDR2 from the germline V gene are DFQATT and SNEGSKA (reference sequence). V lost 6 bases, J lost 5 bases, and 21 bases lay in between. CDR3 protein: CSAISREPGEDTQYF. The DNA for the CDR3 is TGCAGTGCAATTTCCCGGGAACCCGGGGAAGATACGCAGTATTTT.

The CDR3: CASSFSGSSGTDTQYF. The DNA of the CDR3 is TGCGCCAGCAGTTTTAGCGGGAGTTCAGGGACAGATACGCAGTATTTT. The chain combines TRBV5-1 with TRBJ2-3, with 9 bases matching TRBD2. The V gene end was trimmed by 5 bases and the J gene end by 3 bases; junction bases not matched to a gene: 10. In germline, CDR1 is SGHRS, CDR2 YFSETQ. The CDR3 loop spans 16 amino acids.

The chain joins TRBV28 to TRBJ1-2; D call uncertain. Germline V gene data show CDR1 as MDHEN and CDR2 as SYDVKM. The V gene lost 5 bases and the J gene lost 2 bases, with 9 bases spanning the gap. The CDR3 runs to 13 residues. Here the CDR3 DNA reads TGTGCCAGCAGTCCCAACTTGAACTATGGCTACACCTTC. Translating it yields CASSPNLNYGYTF.

The chain carries TRBV15 and TRBJ2-7; TRBD2 matches 9 bases. V was pared by 0 bases and J by 2 bases, with 5 bases of the junction left unmatched. Germline values: CDR1 LNHNV, CDR2 YYDKDF (reference sequence). This CDR3 region has 16 residues. The CDR3 loop is CATSREGLAGAYEQYF. DNA for the CDR3: TGTGCCACCAGCAGAGAAGGGTTAGCGGGGGCCTACGAGCAGTACTTC. The full variable domain, its missing parts supplied by reference TRBV15 and TRBJ2-7, is DAMVIQNPRYQVTQFGKPVTLSCSQTLNHNVMYWYQQKSSQAPKLLFHYYDKDFNNEADTPDNFQSRRPNTSFCFLDIRSPGLGDTAMYLCATSREGLAGAYEQYFGPGTRLTVT.

This chain joins TRBV5-1 and TRBJ2-7, with 9 nucleotides matching TRBD2. V dropped 4 bases and J dropped 5; count of bases not matched to a gene: 13. Per the germline V gene, CDR1 is SGHRS and CDR2 is YFSETQ. The CDR3 has 16 amino acids. The CDR3 loop is CASSVGLAGVVHEQYF. The CDR3 nucleotides are TGCGCCAGCAGCGTTGGCTTAGCGGGAGTAGTCCACGAGCAGTACTTC.

This clonotype was observed a few times. The rearrangement links TRBV3-1 to TRBJ2-3; D is ambiguous. CDR3 length equals 14 residues. Germline V gene lookup returns CDR1 LGHDT and CDR2 YNNKEL (reference sequence). The ends were cut back, 4 bases at V and 4 bases at J, with 12 bases in the middle. The CDR3 spells CASSLDQQADTQYF. The CDR3 nucleotides read TGTGCCAGCAGCCTCGACCAGCAGGCAGATACGCAGTATTTT.

CDR3 nucleotides: TGTGCCAGCAGTACGCAGAGCCCCTACGAGCAGTACTTC. Its protein product is CASSTQSPYEQYF. The chain employs TRBV6-6 and TRBJ2-7; no firm D call. From germline, CDR1 is MNHNY and CDR2 SVGAGI (reference sequence). Trimming shortened V by 5 bases and J by 2 bases, and 10 bases separated the two germline ends. This CDR3 region has 13 residues.

The V and J genes are TRBV6-4 and TRBJ1-2, with 9 bases that match TRBD1. The CDR3 totals 15 residues. Germline-derived CDR1 and CDR2 are MRHNA and SNTAGT. Trimming removed 4 bases from V and 1 base from J; junction bases left unmatched: 4. This chain's CDR3 is CASSAGQGFNYGYTF. Here the CDR3 DNA reads TGTGCCAGCAGTGCGGGACAGGGCTTTAACTATGGCTACACCTTC.

The chain employs TRBV28 and TRBJ1-4; D remains ambiguous. The CDR3 totals 13 residues. V was trimmed by 6 bases and J by 8 bases, leaving 13 bases between them. Germline values: CDR1 MDHEN, CDR2 SYDVKM. CDR3 coding DNA: TGTGCCAGCAGGACCACTCGAGCGGAAAAACTGTTTTTT. Protein sequence: CASRTTRAEKLFF.

This clonotype was recorded at least ten times. The chain links TRBV6-6 to TRBJ2-1; D gene uncertain. Germline assignment: CDR1 MNHNY and CDR2 SVGAGI (reference sequence). The CDR3 is 11 residues long. Deletions cut 6 bases from V and 9 bases from J, with 9 bases between. This chain's CDR3 is CASSDGGEQFF. The CDR3 nucleotides are TGTGCCAGCAGCGATGGTGGTGAGCAGTTCTTC.

For the CDR3, the DNA is TGTGCCAGCAGCTTTGTATTCGAAAGGGATAACTATGGCTACACCTTC. Translation: CASSFVFERDNYGYTF. The V call is TRBV5-6, the J call TRBJ1-2; D gene unclear. The CDR3 is 16 residues long. V lost 2 bases, J lost 1 base, and 15 bases lay in between. The V gene's germline CDR1 is SGHDT and CDR2 YYEEEE.

This clonotype was recorded a few times. The genes are TRBV7-2 and TRBJ1-4; no reliable D call. This CDR3 is built from 15 residues. The germline gives CDR1 SGHTA, CDR2 FQGNSA. The V end lost 5 bases, the J end lost 8 bases, and 18 bases lay between the germline ends. CDR3 DNA sequence: TGTGCCAGCAGCGGCCAGAGGGCCAGTTACGAAAAACTGTTTTTT. This gives the protein CASSGQRASYEKLFF. The whole variable domain, remainder taken from reference TRBV7-2 and TRBJ1-4, is GAGVSQSPSNKVTEKGKDVELRCDPISGHTALYWYRQSLGQGLEFLIYFQGNSAPDKSGLPSDRFSAERTGGSVSTLTIQRTQQEDSAVYLCASSGQRASYEKLFFGSGTQLSVL.

This clonotype was found a few times. One end of the junction fails to match germline, which may point to a read error. The chain couples TRBV20-1 to TRBJ2-5, with TRBD1 identical over 9 bases. This CDR3 region has 16 residues. Germline loops: CDR1 DFQATT, CDR2 SNEGSKA (reference sequence). Written as DNA, the CDR3 is TGCAGTGCTAGGGCGGGACAGGGAGGAAGGGGAGAGACCCGGTACTTC. It translates to CSARAGQGGRGETRYF.

Remarks on this clonotype: Compared with germline, one end of the junction differs, possibly owing to a read error. The chain combines TRBV4-1 with TRBJ2-3; D remains unclear. Looked up from germline, CDR1 is MGHRA and CDR2 is YSYEKL. The CDR3 runs to 17 residues. The CDR3 spells CACSQEPGGGTTDTQYF. DNA for the CDR3: TGCGCCTGCAGCCAAGAACCGGGTGGCGGTACTACAGATACGCAGTATTTT.

CDR3 sequence reads: CAWGLAGGPNEQFF. The CDR3 DNA reads TGTGCCTGGGGACTAGCGGGAGGCCCAAATGAGCAGTTCTTC. The V and J genes are TRBV30 and TRBJ2-1; 14 bases align to TRBD2. The CDR3 loop spans 14 amino acids. Looked up from germline, CDR1 is GTSNPN and CDR2 is SVGIG (reference sequence). Trimming at V came to 5 bases and at J to 7 bases, leaving 4 bases not matched to a gene.